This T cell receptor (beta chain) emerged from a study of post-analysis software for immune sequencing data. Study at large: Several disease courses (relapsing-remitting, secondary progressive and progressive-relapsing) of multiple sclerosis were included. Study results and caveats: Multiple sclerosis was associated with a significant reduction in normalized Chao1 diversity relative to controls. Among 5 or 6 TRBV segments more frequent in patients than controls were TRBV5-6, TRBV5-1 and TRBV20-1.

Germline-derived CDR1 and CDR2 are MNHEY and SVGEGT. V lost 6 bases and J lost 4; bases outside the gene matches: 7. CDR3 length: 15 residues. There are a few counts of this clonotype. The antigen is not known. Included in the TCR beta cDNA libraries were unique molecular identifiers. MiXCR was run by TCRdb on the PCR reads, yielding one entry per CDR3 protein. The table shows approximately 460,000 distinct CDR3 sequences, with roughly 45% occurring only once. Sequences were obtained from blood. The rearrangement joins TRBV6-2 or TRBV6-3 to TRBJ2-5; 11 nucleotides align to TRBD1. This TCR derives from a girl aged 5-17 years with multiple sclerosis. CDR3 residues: CASRNGQGAGETQYF. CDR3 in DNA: TGTGCCAGCAGAAATGGACAGGGGGCGGGAGAGACCCAGTACTTC.